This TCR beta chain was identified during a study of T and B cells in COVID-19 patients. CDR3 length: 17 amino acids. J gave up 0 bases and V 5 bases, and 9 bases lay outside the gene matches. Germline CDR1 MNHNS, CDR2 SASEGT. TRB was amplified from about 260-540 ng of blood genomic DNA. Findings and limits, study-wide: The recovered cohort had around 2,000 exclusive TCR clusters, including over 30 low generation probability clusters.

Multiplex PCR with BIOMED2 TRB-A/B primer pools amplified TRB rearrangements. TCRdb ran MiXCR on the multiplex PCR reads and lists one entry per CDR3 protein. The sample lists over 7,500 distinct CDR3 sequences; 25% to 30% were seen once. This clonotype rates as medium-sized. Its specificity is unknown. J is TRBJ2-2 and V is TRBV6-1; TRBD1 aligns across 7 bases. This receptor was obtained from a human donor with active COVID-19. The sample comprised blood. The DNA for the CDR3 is TGTGCCAGCAGTCCGACCGGGACAGCCGCGAACACCGGGGAGCTGTTTTTT. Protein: CASSPTGTAANTGELFF.